This T cell receptor beta chain was obtained from a study of blood T cell repertoires in COVID-19. Study-level background: Collection of acute and convalescent COVID-19 samples took place in the United States, Italy and Spain. The analysed material was cDNA or gDNA that came from T cells, B-cell-depleted T cells, or PBMCs.

This clone has a single count. In the authors' methods: It was from reference gene primer amplification that nucleated cell counts were estimated. This table comes from immunoSEQ multiplex PCR, and its TCRdb copy is limited to in-frame clones, with some not included. V, J and clone size derive from that table, while D and trimming were established from the DNA sequence. This sample has a few hundred thousand clones, with 83% found just once. CDR3 size: 16 residues. The germline V gene encodes CDR1 MNHNY and CDR2 SVGAGI (reference sequence). The junction had 13 bases not matched to a gene; V was cut back by 6 bases and J by 7 bases.

The material sequenced was peripheral blood. The V call is TRBV6-6, the J call TRBJ2-1; 9 nucleotides align to TRBD2. This sequence originates from a young woman with COVID-19, enrolled during active disease. The CDR3 sequence: CASRLLTSGSGNEQFF. DNA for the CDR3: TGTGCCAGCAGACTCCTGACTAGCGGCTCGGGAAATGAGCAGTTCTTC.